This record looks at one T cell receptor (beta chain) sequence and its context. This sample was included in a study of blood T cell repertoires in COVID-19. Study-level background: Whether acute or convalescent, the COVID-19 samples came from the United States, Italy and Spain. The cDNA or gDNA used as material had been derived from T cells, B-cell-depleted T cells, or PBMCs.

CDR1 KGHDR and CDR2 SFDVKD come from the germline V gene. This CDR3 region has 15 residues. Between the trimmed V and J ends, which lost 2 bases and 4 bases, there was a span of 13 bases. In the authors' workflow: Estimates of nucleated cell counts were drawn from the amplification of reference gene primers. Assay used: immunoSEQ multiplex PCR; TCRdb lists only in-frame clones, some missing. The V and J calls and the clone size are those of that table, but D and trimming were determined from the DNA. Of around 57,000 clones in the sample, more than 85% were seen once. The receptor was isolated from a man aged 45-60 years with acute or convalescent COVID-19. Sequenced material: peripheral blood. The V call is TRBV24-1, the J call TRBJ1-2, with D uncertain. Here the CDR3 DNA reads TGTGCCACCAGTGATTCAGACGGGAGAGGCTATGGCTACACCTTC. Translated: CATSDSDGRGYGYTF.